Shown below are 6 T cell receptor beta chains from a single sample sequenced in a study of T cells in localized non-small cell lung cancer. Here immunoSEQ multiplex PCR was the method, and the copy in TCRdb shows in-frame clones only, minus some. The top ten hold 12% of the sample, which has 30,000 to 35,000 clones, under 95% seen once. The sequencing here drew on peripheral blood mononuclear cells, taken before any cancer treatment. The receptors were sampled from a female donor over 55 with stage II lung adenocarcinoma.

This chain links TRBV5-1 with TRBJ2-5; D gene uncertain. The V end was cut by 0 bases, the J end by 3 bases, with 6 bases between. In germline, CDR1 is SGHRS, CDR2 YFSETQ. CDR3 length: 13 amino acids. The CDR3 reads CASSLAREETQYF. CDR3 in DNA: TGCGCCAGCAGCTTGGCTAGGGAAGAGACCCAGTACTTC.

The chain employs TRBV4-3 and TRBJ1-1; maybe TRBD1 (6 bases). CDR3 length equals 15 residues. Trimming pared 0 bases from V and 5 bases from J, leaving 13 bases between. Germline V gene data show CDR1 as LGHNA and CDR2 as YSLEER. The CDR3 protein is CASSQEGGRWTEAFF. The CDR3 DNA reads TGCGCCAGCAGCCAAGAAGGGGGGCGATGGACTGAAGCTTTCTTT.

The chain combines TRBV29-1 with TRBJ2-1, with D tentatively TRBD2 (6 bases). This CDR3 region has 15 residues. CDR1 and CDR2 (germline): SQVTM, ANQGSEA. V lost 6 bases to trimming and J lost 1 base, with 16 bases between them. CDR3 coding DNA: TGCAGCGTCTCTGGACACGGGGGTTCCTACAATGAGCAGTTCTTC. Protein product: CSVSGHGGSYNEQFF.

This clone was detected once. V and J are TRBV5-4 and TRBJ1-1; a possible D gene is TRBD1 (5 bases). V lost 4 bases and J lost 1, with 17 bases in between. Germline values: CDR1 SGHNT, CDR2 YYREEE (reference sequence). The CDR3 has 16 amino acids. The CDR3 coding sequence is TGTGCCAGCAGCCTAGGGGACCGAATTACGAACACTGAAGCTTTCTTT. Translated: CASSLGDRITNTEAFF.

The chain is built from TRBV27 and TRBJ1-2; D is undetermined. The CDR3 has 15 amino acids. Looked up from germline, CDR1 is MNHEY and CDR2 is SMNVEV (reference sequence). With 0 bases removed from V and 0 bases from J, the gap between germline ends came to 8 bases. The CDR3 coding sequence is TGTGCCAGCAGTTTATCGGGCTGGGCTAACTATGGCTACACCTTC. This translates into CASSLSGWANYGYTF.

V usage is TRBV5-1 and J usage is TRBJ2-7, with no clear D. V lost 4 bases and J 1 base, leaving 9 bases between the germline ends. CDR1 and CDR2 from the germline V gene are SGHRS and YFSETQ. The CDR3 runs to 13 residues. The CDR3 is CASSLDGSYEQYF. DNA of the CDR3: TGCGCCAGCAGCCTTGACGGATCCTACGAGCAGTACTTC.